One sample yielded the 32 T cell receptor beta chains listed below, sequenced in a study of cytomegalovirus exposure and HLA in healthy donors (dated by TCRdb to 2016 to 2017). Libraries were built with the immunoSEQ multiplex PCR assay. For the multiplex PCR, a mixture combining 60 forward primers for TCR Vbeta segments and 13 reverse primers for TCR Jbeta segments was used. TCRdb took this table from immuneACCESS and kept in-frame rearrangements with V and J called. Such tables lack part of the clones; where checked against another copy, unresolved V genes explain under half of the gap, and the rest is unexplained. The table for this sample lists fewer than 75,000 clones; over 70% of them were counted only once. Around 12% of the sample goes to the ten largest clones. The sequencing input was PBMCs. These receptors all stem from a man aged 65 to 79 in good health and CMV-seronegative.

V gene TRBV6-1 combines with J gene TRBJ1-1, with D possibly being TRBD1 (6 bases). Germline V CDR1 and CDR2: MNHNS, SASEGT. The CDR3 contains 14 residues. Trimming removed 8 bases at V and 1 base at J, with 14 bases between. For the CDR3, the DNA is TGTGCCAGCTGGTTAGGGGGACAGAACACTGAAGCTTTCTTT. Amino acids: CASWLGGQNTEAFF.

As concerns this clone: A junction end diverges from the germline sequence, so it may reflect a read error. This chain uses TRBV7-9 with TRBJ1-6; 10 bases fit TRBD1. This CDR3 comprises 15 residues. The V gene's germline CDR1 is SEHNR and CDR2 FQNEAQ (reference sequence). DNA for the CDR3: TGTTCCAGCAGCTTAGGGAGGACAGGGGGTTCACCCCTCCACTTT. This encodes CSSSLGRTGGSPLHF.

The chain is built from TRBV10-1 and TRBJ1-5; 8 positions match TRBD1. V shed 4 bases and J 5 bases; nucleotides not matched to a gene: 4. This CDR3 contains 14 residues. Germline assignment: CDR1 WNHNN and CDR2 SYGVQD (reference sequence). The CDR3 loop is CASSGGQADQPQHF. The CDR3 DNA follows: TGCGCCAGCAGTGGGGGACAGGCGGATCAGCCCCAGCATTTT.

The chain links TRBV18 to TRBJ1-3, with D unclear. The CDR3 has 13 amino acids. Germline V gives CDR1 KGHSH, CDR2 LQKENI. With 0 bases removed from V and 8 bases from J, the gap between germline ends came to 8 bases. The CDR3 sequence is CASSPPAEDTIYF. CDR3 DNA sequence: TGTGCCAGCTCACCACCGGCGGAAGACACCATATATTTT.

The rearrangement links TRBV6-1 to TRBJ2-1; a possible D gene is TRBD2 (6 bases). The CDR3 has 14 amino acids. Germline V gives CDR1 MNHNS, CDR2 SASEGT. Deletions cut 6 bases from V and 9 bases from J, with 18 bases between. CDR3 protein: CASSALGGTGEQFF. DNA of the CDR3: TGTGCCAGCAGCGCACTGGGAGGTACCGGTGAGCAGTTCTTC.

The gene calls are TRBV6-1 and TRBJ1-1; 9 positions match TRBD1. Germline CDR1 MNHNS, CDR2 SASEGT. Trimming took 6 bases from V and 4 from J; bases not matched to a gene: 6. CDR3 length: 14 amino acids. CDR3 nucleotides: TGTGCCAGCAGCTTACAGGGGGCGATCACTGAAGCTTTCTTT. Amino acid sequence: CASSLQGAITEAFF.

As DNA, the CDR3 is TGTGCCAGCAGCCAGGGGGGACGTGGGGGGCCCGGGGAGCTGTTTTTT. Residues: CASSQGGRGGPGELFF. The genes are TRBV7-2 and TRBJ2-2; tentative D call: TRBD1 (7 bases). Germline CDR1 reads SGHTA; CDR2 reads FQGNSA. The V end was cut by 5 bases, the J end by 6 bases, with 19 bases between. The CDR3 spans 16 residues.

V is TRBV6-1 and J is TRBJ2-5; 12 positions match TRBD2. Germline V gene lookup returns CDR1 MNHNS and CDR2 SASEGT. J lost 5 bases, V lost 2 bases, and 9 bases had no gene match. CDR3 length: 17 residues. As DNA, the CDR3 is TGTGCCAGCAGTGAAAATCCTTCGACTAGCGGGAGCGAGACCCAGTACTTC. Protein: CASSENPSTSGSETQYF.

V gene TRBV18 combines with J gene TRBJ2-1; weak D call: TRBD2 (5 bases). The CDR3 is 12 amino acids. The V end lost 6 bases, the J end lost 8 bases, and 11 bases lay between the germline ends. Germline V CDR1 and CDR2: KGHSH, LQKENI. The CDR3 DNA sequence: TGTGCCAGCTCGCCCACTAGGGATGAGCAGTTCTTC. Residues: CASSPTRDEQFF.

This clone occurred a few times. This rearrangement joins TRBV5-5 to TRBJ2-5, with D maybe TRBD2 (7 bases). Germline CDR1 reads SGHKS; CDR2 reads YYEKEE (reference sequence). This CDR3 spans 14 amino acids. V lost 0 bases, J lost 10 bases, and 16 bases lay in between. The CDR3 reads CASSLGGGAEDQYF. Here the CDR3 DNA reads TGTGCCAGCAGCTTGGGAGGGGGGGCAGAAGACCAGTACTTC.

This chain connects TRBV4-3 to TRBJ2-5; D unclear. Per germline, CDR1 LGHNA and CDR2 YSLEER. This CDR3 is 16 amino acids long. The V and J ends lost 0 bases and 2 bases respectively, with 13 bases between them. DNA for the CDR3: TGCGCCAGCAGCCAAGATCCGGGTTTAGGACAAGAGACCCAGTACTTC. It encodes CASSQDPGLGQETQYF.

The CDR3 DNA sequence: TGTGCCAGCAGTTCAGGACAGGGGGATCGTGGCTACACCTTC. Its translation: CASSSGQGDRGYTF. The chain recombines TRBV28 with TRBJ1-2; 10 nucleotides agree with TRBD1. V was clipped by 4 bases and J by 7 bases; unmatched bases: 6. Germline-derived CDR1 and CDR2 are MDHEN and SYDVKM. The CDR3 has 14 residues.

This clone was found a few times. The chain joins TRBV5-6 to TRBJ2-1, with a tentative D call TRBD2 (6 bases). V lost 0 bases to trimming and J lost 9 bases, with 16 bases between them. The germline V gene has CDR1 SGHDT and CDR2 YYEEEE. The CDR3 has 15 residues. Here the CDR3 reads CASSLGPGVQIEQFF. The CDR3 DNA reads TGTGCCAGCAGCTTGGGCCCGGGAGTTCAGATTGAGCAGTTCTTC.

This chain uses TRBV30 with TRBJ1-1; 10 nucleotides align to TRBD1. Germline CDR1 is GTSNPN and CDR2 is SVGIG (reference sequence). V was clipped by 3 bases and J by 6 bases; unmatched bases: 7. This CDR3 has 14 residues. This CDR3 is CAWRGQGDVSEAFF. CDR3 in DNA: TGTGCCTGGAGAGGACAGGGGGACGTCTCTGAAGCTTTCTTT.

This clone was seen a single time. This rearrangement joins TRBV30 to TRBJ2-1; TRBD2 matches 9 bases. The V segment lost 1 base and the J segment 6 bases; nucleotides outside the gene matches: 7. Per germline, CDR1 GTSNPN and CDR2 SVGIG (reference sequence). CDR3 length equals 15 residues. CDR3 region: CAWSAFAGGPNEQFF. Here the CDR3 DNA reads TGTGCCTGGAGTGCCTTCGCGGGGGGGCCCAATGAGCAGTTCTTC.

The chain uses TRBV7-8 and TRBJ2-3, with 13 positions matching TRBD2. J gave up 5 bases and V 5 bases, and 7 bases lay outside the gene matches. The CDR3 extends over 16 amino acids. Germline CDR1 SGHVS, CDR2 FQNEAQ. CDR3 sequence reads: CASSVRTSGSGDTQYF. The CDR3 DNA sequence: TGTGCCAGCAGCGTCCGGACTAGCGGGAGCGGAGATACGCAGTATTTT.

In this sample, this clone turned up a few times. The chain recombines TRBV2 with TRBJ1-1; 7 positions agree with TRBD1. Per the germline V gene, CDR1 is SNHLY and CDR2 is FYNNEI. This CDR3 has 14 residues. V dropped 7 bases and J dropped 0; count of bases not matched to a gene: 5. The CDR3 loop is CASNRDSLNTEAFF. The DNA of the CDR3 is TGTGCCAGCAATCGGGACAGCCTGAACACTGAAGCTTTCTTT. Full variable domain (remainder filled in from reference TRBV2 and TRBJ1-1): EPEVTQTPSHQVTQMGQEVILRCVPISNHLYFYWYRQILGQKVEFLVSFYNNEISEKSEIFDDQFSVERPDGSNFTLKIRSTKLEDSAMYFCASNRDSLNTEAFFGQGTRLTVV.

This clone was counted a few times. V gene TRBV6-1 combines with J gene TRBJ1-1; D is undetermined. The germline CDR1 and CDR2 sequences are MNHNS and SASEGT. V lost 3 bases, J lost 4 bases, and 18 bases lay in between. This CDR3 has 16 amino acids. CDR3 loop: CASSEIRVLGVTEAFF. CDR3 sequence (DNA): TGTGCCAGCAGTGAGATCCGGGTCTTGGGAGTCACTGAAGCTTTCTTT.

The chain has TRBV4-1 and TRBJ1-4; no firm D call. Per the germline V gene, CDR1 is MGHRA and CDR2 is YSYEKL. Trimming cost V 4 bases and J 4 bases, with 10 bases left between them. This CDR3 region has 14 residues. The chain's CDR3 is CASSPRDLNEKLFF. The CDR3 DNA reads TGCGCCAGCAGCCCCCGGGATCTTAATGAAAAACTGTTTTTT.

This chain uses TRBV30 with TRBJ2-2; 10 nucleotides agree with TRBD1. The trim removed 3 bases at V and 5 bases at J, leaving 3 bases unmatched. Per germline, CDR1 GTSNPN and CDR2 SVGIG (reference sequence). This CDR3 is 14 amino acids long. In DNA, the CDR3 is TGTGCCTGGAGGCGGACAGGGGGGACCGGGGAGCTGTTTTTT. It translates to CAWRRTGGTGELFF.

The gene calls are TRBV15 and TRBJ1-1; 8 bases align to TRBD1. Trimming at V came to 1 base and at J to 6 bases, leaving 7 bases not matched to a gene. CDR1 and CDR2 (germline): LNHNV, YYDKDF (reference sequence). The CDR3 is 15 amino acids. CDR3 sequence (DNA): TGTGCCACCAGCAGAGGTGGGACAGGCCGCGCTGAAGCTTTCTTT. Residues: CATSRGGTGRAEAFF.

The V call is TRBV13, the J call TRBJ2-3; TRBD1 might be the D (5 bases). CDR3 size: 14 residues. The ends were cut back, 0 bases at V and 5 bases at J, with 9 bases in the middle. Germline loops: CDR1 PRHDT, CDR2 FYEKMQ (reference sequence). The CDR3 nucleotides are TGTGCCAGCAGCTTAGGCGCAGGGCGAGATACGCAGTATTTT. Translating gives CASSLGAGRDTQYF.

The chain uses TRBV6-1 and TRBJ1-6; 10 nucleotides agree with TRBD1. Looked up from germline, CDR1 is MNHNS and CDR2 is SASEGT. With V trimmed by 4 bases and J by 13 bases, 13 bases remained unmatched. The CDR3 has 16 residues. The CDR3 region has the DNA TGTGCCAGCAGTGCCTCGAGGACAGGGGGTATTCGCCCCCTCCACTTT. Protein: CASSASRTGGIRPLHF.

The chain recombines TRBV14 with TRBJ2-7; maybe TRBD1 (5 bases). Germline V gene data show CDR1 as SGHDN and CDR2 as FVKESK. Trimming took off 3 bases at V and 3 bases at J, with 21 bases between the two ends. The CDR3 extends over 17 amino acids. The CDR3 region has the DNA TGTGCCAGCAGCCACAGAGCCCCGACAGAGACTTTCTACGAGCAGTACTTC. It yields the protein CASSHRAPTETFYEQYF.

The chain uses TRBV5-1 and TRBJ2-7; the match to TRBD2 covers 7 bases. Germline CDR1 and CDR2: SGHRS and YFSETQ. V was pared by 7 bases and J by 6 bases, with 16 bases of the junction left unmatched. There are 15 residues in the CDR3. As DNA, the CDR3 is TGCGCCAGCCGAATTTCTAGCGCCCCGGGGGGCGAGCAGTACTTC. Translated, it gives CASRISSAPGGEQYF.

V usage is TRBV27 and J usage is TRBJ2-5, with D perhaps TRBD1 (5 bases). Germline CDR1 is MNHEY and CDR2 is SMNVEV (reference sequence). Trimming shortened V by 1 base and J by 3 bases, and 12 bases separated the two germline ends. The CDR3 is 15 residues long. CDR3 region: CASSLWGLRKETQYF. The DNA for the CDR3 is TGTGCCAGCAGTTTATGGGGCCTGAGGAAAGAGACCCAGTACTTC.

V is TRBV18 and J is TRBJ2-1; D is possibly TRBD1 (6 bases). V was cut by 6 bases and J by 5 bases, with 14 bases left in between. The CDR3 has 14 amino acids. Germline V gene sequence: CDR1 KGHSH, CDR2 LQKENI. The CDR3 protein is CASSLAGQHNEQFF. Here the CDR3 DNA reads TGTGCCAGCTCCCTAGCCGGACAGCACAATGAGCAGTTCTTC.

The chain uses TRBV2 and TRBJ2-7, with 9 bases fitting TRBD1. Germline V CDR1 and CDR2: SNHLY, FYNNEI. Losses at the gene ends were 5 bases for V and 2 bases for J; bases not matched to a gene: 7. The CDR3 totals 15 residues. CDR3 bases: TGTGCCAGCAGTCTTGGGACAGGGTTAGCCTACGAGCAGTACTTC. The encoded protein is CASSLGTGLAYEQYF.

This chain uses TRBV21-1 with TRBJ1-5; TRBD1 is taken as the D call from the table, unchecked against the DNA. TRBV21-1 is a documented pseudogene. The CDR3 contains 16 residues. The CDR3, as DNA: TGTGCCAGCAGCAAACCGGGACAGGGTGGCAATCAGCCCCAGCATTTT. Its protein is CASSKPGQGGNQPQHF.

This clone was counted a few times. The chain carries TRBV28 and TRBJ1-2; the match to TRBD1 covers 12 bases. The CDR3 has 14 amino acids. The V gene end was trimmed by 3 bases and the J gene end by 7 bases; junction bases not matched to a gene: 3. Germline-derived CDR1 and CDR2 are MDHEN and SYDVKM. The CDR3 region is CASSLGQGASGYTF. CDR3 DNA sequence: TGTGCCAGCAGTTTGGGACAGGGGGCAAGTGGCTACACCTTC.

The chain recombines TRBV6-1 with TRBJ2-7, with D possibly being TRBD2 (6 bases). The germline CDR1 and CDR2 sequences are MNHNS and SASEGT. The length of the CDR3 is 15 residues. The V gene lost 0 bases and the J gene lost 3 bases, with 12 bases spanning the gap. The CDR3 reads CASSEARQRVYEQYF. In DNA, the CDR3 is TGTGCCAGCAGTGAAGCGCGGCAGCGGGTCTACGAGCAGTACTTC.

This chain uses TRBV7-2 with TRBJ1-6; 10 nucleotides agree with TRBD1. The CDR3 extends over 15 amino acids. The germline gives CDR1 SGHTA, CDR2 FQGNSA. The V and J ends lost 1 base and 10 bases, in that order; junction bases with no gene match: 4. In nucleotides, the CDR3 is TGTGCCAGCAGCTTAGGGGGGACAGGGGAATCACCCCTCCACTTT. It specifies CASSLGGTGESPLHF.